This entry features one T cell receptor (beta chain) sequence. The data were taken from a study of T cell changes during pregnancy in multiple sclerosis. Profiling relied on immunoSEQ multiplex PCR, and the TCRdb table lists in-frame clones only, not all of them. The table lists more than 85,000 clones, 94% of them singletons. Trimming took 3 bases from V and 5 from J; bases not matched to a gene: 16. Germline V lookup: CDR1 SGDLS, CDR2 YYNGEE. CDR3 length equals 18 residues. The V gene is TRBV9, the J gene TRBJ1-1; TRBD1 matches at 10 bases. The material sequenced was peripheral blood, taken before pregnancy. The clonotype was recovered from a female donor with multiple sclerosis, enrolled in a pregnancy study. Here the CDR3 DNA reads TGTGCCAGCAGCGCCGAGAAGAGTAGGGACAGGGGATGGACTGAAGCTTTCTTT. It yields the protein CASSAEKSRDRGWTEAFF.